This T cell receptor beta chain was sequenced for a study of a mutant IDH1 vaccine in newly diagnosed glioma (dated by TCRdb to the early 2020s). Concerning the study at large: In the chemotherapy-containing groups, vaccination started alongside temozolomide cycles, whereas in patients who had radiotherapy alone it started 4-6 weeks after radiotherapy. Of the approximately 29 treated patients, 62.5% were male and around 38% were female, and a mean age of around 40 years was recorded. Before enrollment, most patients had been given radiochemotherapy with temozolomide as standard therapy, while the rest had received either radiotherapy alone or temozolomide alone. The week-35 safety follow-up took place at visit V12, and the week-47 end of study took place at visit V13. Six visits were used for peripheral blood collection: V03 (baseline), V05, V07, V10, V12 and V13. For exploratory analyses, longitudinal TCRB deep sequencing was carried out in under 30 treated patients wherever samples were available. Results the study describes overall, beyond this receptor: Availability determined which PBMC samples were chosen for TCRB deep sequencing. It was noted by the authors that analyses of patient blood samples could not be reproduced owing to sample limitations. Vaccine-induced immune responses across multiple MHC alleles were detected in 93.3% of patients. Pseudoprogression appeared unrelated to alterations in the top peripheral T cell clonotypes detected by TCRB sequencing.

The CDR3 spans 16 residues, from the cysteine through the phenylalanine. Just the 48-base CDR3 DNA is kept, in frame starting at base 1. To prepare the library, the immunoSEQ multiplex PCR assay was applied. The hsTCRB Kit was used according to the manufacturer's protocol to amplify rearranged TCR beta chain sequences. Sequencing of TCRB libraries was carried out on an Illumina MiSeq. The published analysis was carried out like this. Demultiplexing, trimming and gene mapping were performed with the kit vendor's proprietary platform. Entries here come from immuneACCESS through TCRdb and include only in-frame sequences with V and J called. Some clones fail to appear in such tables; in the studies checked, an unresolved V gene covers under half of the shortfall, and the cause of the remainder is unknown. Clone size and V and J calls were adopted from that table, with D and trimming inferred from the DNA. The sample table holds about 31,000 clones, of which roughly 75% were seen once. The ten top clones hold 11% of the sample.

What this sample's time point label stands for: week 35, safety follow-up. Each vaccine dose was 300 ug of a 20-mer mutant IDH1 peptide in Montanide, given subcutaneously with topical imiquimod. Patients were given eight vaccinations, in weeks 1, 3, 5, 7, 11, 15, 19 and 23, which matched visits V03 through V10. All donors had newly diagnosed IDH1-mutant astrocytomas of WHO grade 3 or 4 that showed loss of nuclear ATRX. The samples were drawn from NOA16, a multicentre, single-arm, open-label phase I trial in Germany that tested a mutant IDH1 peptide vaccine in humans for the first time. Genomic DNA for TCRB sequencing was extracted from EDTA blood using the DNeasy Blood and Tissue Kit. In the case of this clone: It lacks a known antigen. Qualities for individual bases were not recorded, and no much larger clone is one base off.

Recombination linked TRBV7-5 to TRBJ2-3; TRBD2, the D gene given by the table, was not confirmed from the DNA. TRBV7-5 is reported as a pseudogene. Sequenced here: PBMCs, sampled from a glioma patient whose treatment included an IDH1 peptide vaccine. This sequence originates from a woman in her forties with glioma. The CDR3 protein is CARSLVCGGATDTQYF. The sequenced DNA is TGTGCCAGAAGCTTAGTGTGCGGGGGGGCCACAGATACGCAGTATTTT.